The 8 T cell receptor beta chains reported below all come from one sample, sequenced in a study of OX40 agonist ivuxolimab in advanced cancers. Profiling relied on immunoSEQ multiplex PCR, and the TCRdb table lists in-frame clones only, not all of them. In the table there are over 80,000 clones, around 87% of which are singletons. The input for sequencing was CD4+ or CD8+ T cells sorted from blood, taken in a trial of the OX40 agonist ivuxolimab. These receptors originate from an adult with an advanced solid tumor such as melanoma, head and neck, liver or kidney cancer.

This chain connects TRBV29-1 to TRBJ2-3, with TRBD1 matching 8 bases. The J segment lost 5 bases and the V segment lost 6 bases, leaving 10 bases of the junction unmatched. The CDR3 is made up of 14 amino acids. Germline V lookup: CDR1 SQVTM, CDR2 ANQGSEA. The CDR3 here is CSVRSGGAGDTQYF. CDR3 nucleotide sequence: TGCAGCGTCCGCTCAGGGGGCGCGGGAGATACGCAGTATTTT.

The chain is built from TRBV5-1 and TRBJ2-7, with 7 positions matching TRBD1. The V and J ends lost 2 bases and 2 bases, in that order; junction bases with no gene match: 7. Germline-derived CDR1 and CDR2 are SGHRS and YFSETQ. The CDR3 extends over 15 amino acids. The CDR3: CASSLDSDRAYEQYV. CDR3 in DNA: TGCGCCAGCAGCTTAGACTCAGACAGGGCCTACGAGCAGTACGTC.

The V call is TRBV10-2, the J call TRBJ1-5; weak D call: TRBD1 (5 bases). The V gene's germline CDR1 is WSHSY and CDR2 SAAADI. The V end was cut by 6 bases, the J end by 0 bases, with 9 bases between. The CDR3 runs to 14 residues. The CDR3 DNA is TGCGCCAGCAGACGAGGGGATAGCAATCAGCCCCAGCATTTT. It translates to CASRRGDSNQPQHF.

This clone was detected once. Other DNA sequences of this sample code for an identical CDR3. The chain combines TRBV5-1 with TRBJ1-1, with 9 bases matching TRBD1. The trim removed 7 bases at V and 0 bases at J, leaving 16 bases unmatched. This CDR3 is 18 amino acids long. Germline V gene data show CDR1 as SGHRS and CDR2 as YFSETQ. The CDR3 DNA is TGCGCCAGCGGGTTTGGTTTGGGACAGGGTCGCATGAACACTGAAGCTTTCTTT. Translating gives CASGFGLGQGRMNTEAFF.

The chain recombines TRBV6-1 with TRBJ2-7, with 7 positions matching TRBD2. The junction had 6 bases not matched to a gene; V was cut back by 3 bases and J by 1 base. The CDR3 is 15 amino acids. Germline CDR1 is MNHNS and CDR2 is SASEGT. DNA for the CDR3: TGTGCCAGCAGTGAGCGAGGGAGGGCGTCCTACGAGCAGTACTTC. It is translated as CASSERGRASYEQYF.

The V and J genes are TRBV7-2 and TRBJ1-3, with a tentative D call TRBD1 (6 bases). The CDR3 has 15 residues. Per the germline V gene, CDR1 is SGHTA and CDR2 is FQGNSA. V was shortened by 0 bases and J by 4 bases, with 10 bases between the two germline ends. CDR3 DNA: TGTGCCAGCAGCTTAGCTGGGGGCTCAGGAAACACCATATATTTT. It is translated as CASSLAGGSGNTIYF. The complete variable domain, with remaining parts taken from reference TRBV7-2 and TRBJ1-3, reads GAGVSQSPSNKVTEKGKDVELRCDPISGHTALYWYRQSLGQGLEFLIYFQGNSAPDKSGLPSDRFSAERTGGSVSTLTIQRTQQEDSAVYLCASSLAGGSGNTIYFGEGSWLTVV.

The gene calls are TRBV27 and TRBJ2-1; 15 bases fit TRBD2. The CDR3 is made up of 17 amino acids. Trimming removed 3 bases from V and 4 bases from J; junction bases left unmatched: 4. CDR1 is MNHEY, CDR2 SMNVEV, per germline (reference sequence). The chain's CDR3 is CASSFRTSGREYNEQFF. CDR3 DNA: TGTGCCAGCAGTTTCAGGACTAGCGGGAGGGAATACAATGAGCAGTTCTTC.

CDR3 DNA: TGTGCCAGCAGTTGGTGGGAGAACACTGAAGCTTTCTTT. As protein: CASSWWENTEAFF. The chain couples TRBV6-1 to TRBJ1-1; no clear D gene. The V gene's germline CDR1 is MNHNS and CDR2 SASEGT. V was cut by 5 bases and J by 1 base, with 8 bases left in between. The CDR3 length is 13 residues.